This is a list of T cell receptor beta chains from one sample in a study of blood T cells in healthy people across ages. MiXCR was run by TCRdb on the 5' RACE reads, yielding one entry per CDR3 protein. The repertoire holds 1.5 million to 2 million distinct CDR3 sequences, with approximately 50% as singletons. The sample comprised blood. The source of these receptors is a woman in her thirties or forties in good health. The CDR3 runs from the conserved cysteine through the conserved F or W. Fields, in order: D gene, CDR3 length, clone size, V gene, J gene, CDR3 protein, CDR3 DNA. The D gene is left open where the match is weak. A clone size is listed for some rows: how often the clone was seen (once, few, many), or a class if it is expanded.

D: .
length: 15
size: few
V: TRBV6-6
J: TRBJ2-5
CDR3: CASSIDPGEQETQYF
DNA: TGTGCCAGCAGTATAGATCCGGGAGAACAAGAGACCCAGTACTTC

D: TRBD2
length: 15
size: few
V: TRBV7-2
J: TRBJ2-7
CDR3: CASRPPGLATYEQYF
DNA: TGTGCCAGCAGGCCACCGGGACTAGCAACCTACGAGCAGTACTTC

D: TRBD1
length: 16
size: .
V: TRBV5-1
J: TRBJ2-5
CDR3: CASSRGQGAYQETQYF
DNA: TGCGCCAGCAGCCGTGGACAGGGCGCGTATCAAGAGACCCAGTACTTC

D: .
length: 14
size: .
V: TRBV7-9
J: TRBJ2-3
CDR3: CARAADSSTDTQYF
DNA: TGTGCCAGGGCCGCGGACAGCAGCACAGATACGCAGTATTTT

D: .
length: 19
size: few
V: TRBV2
J: TRBJ2-1
CDR3: CASRMTSSQFLRHYNEQFF
DNA: TGTGCCAGCAGGATGACCAGCAGCCAGTTTTTACGTCACTACAATGAGCAGTTCTTC

D: .
length: 16
size: few
V: TRBV14
J: TRBJ2-7
CDR3: CASSARPVGSSYEQYF
DNA: TGTGCCAGCAGCGCACGGCCGGTGGGGAGCTCCTACGAGCAGTACTTC

D: .
length: 16
size: .
V: TRBV7-9
J: TRBJ1-1
CDR3: CASSLAPGSMNTEAFF
DNA: TGTGCCAGCAGCTTAGCACCAGGGAGCATGAACACTGAAGCTTTCTTT

D: .
length: 13
size: .
V: TRBV13
J: TRBJ2-1
CDR3: CASSSRVRNEQFF
DNA: TGTGCCAGCAGTTCTAGGGTTCGCAATGAGCAGTTCTTC

D: TRBD1
length: 15
size: .
V: TRBV20-1
J: TRBJ2-7
CDR3: CSAREDRGQPYEQYF
DNA: TGCAGTGCTAGAGAAGACAGGGGGCAGCCCTACGAGCAGTACTTC

D: TRBD1
length: 14
size: .
V: TRBV6-5
J: TRBJ2-5
CDR3: CASSHRDRRDEQYF
DNA: TGTGCCAGCAGTCATCGGGACAGAAGGGATGAGCAGTACTTC

D: TRBD1
length: 14
size: .
V: TRBV20-1
J: TRBJ2-5
CDR3: CSAPMGTGKGTQYF
DNA: TGCAGTGCCCCTATGGGGACAGGGAAAGGGACCCAGTACTTC

D: .
length: 14
size: .
V: TRBV9
J: TRBJ2-5
CDR3: CASSVGLNQETQYF
DNA: TGTGCCAGCAGCGTAGGTTTAAACCAAGAGACCCAGTACTTC

D: TRBD2
length: 15
size: .
V: TRBV5-1
J: TRBJ2-1
CDR3: CASGGGLGLSNEQFF
DNA: TGCGCCAGCGGGGGGGGACTAGGCCTCTCCAATGAGCAGTTCTTC

D: .
length: 15
size: .
V: TRBV18
J: TRBJ1-2
CDR3: CASSPRILIRCGYTF
DNA: TGTGCCAGCTCACCCCGTATATTGATCCGCTGTGGCTACACCTTC

D: .
length: 15
size: .
V: TRBV28
J: TRBJ2-3
CDR3: CASSPAGVGTDTQYF
DNA: TGTGCCAGCAGTCCCGCCGGGGTAGGGACAGATACGCAGTATTTT

D: TRBD2
length: 18
size: .
V: TRBV7-7
J: TRBJ2-1
CDR3: CASSISPPLAGGRNEQFF
DNA: TGTGCTAGCAGCATCTCGCCGCCTCTAGCGGGGGGCCGCAATGAGCAGTTCTTC

D: .
length: 15
size: many
V: TRBV4-1
J: TRBJ2-1
CDR3: CASSQDGTLHNEQFF
DNA: TGCGCCAGCAGCCAAGATGGGACTTTACATAATGAGCAGTTCTTC

D: TRBD2
length: 15
size: .
V: TRBV7-2
J: TRBJ2-5
CDR3: CASSYQWGGQETQYF
DNA: TGTGCCAGCAGCTACCAATGGGGGGGTCAAGAGACCCAGTACTTC

D: TRBD1
length: 13
size: .
V: TRBV27
J: TRBJ1-5
CDR3: CASSWDRGQPQHF
DNA: TGTGCCAGCAGTTGGGACAGGGGTCAGCCCCAGCATTTT

D: TRBD1
length: 14
size: .
V: TRBV27
J: TRBJ2-5
CDR3: CASSLQGQEETQYF
DNA: TGTGCCAGCAGTCTACAGGGACAGGAAGAGACCCAGTACTTC

D: TRBD1
length: 14
size: .
V: TRBV29-1
J: TRBJ1-5
CDR3: CSVWGGTVNQPQHF
DNA: TGCAGCGTCTGGGGCGGGACAGTTAATCAGCCCCAGCATTTT

D: .
length: 12
size: .
V: TRBV10-3
J: TRBJ2-7
CDR3: CAISTQGDEQYF
DNA: TGTGCCATCAGTACACAGGGTGACGAGCAGTACTTC

D: TRBD1
length: 16
size: .
V: TRBV7-2
J: TRBJ2-5
CDR3: CASSPGTGGGYNEQYF
DNA: TGTGCCAGCAGCCCCGGGACAGGGGGTGGCTACAATGAGCAGTACTTC

D: .
length: 14
size: .
V: TRBV10-3
J: TRBJ2-5
CDR3: CAIRSGDNTYKQYF
DNA: TGTGCCATCAGATCAGGGGACAATACCTACAAGCAGTACTTC

D: .
length: 14
size: many
V: TRBV29-1
J: TRBJ2-3
CDR3: CSVGLGTGTDTQYF
DNA: TGCAGCGTTGGACTAGGGACTGGCACAGATACGCAGTATTTT

D: TRBD2
length: 17
size: .
V: TRBV11-1
J: TRBJ2-3
CDR3: CASSLISGGPSTDTQYF
DNA: TGTGCCAGCAGCTTGATTAGCGGGGGCCCTAGCACAGATACGCAGTATTTT